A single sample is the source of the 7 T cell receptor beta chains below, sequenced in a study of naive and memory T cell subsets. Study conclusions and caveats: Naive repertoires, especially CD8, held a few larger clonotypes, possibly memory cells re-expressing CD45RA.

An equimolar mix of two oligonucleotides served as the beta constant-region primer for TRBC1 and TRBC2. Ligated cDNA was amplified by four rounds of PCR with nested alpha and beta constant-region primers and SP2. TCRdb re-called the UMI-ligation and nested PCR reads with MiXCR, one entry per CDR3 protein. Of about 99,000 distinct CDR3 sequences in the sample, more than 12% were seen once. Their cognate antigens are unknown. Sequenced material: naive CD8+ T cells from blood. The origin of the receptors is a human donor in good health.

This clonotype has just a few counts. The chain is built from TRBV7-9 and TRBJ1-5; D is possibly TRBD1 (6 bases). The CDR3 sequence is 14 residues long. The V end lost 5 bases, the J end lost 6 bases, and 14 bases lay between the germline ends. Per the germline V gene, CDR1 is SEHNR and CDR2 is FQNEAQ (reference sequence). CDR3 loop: CASSRTGQGQPQHF. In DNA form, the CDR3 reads TGTGCCAGCAGCCGCACAGGGCAAGGTCAGCCCCAGCATTTT.

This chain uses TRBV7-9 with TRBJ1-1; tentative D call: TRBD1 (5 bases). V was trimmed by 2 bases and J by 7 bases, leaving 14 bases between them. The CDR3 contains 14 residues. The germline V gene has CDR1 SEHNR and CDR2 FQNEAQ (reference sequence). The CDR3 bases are TGTGCCAGCAGCTTACCAGGGCGGGAGGTTGAAGCTTTCTTT. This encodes CASSLPGREVEAFF.

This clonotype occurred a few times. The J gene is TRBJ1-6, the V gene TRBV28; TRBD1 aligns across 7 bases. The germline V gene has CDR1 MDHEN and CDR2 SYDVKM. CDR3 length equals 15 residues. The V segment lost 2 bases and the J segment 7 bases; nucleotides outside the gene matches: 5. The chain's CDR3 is CASSLGQGVNSPLHF. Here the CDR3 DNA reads TGTGCCAGCAGTTTAGGCCAGGGGGTAAATTCACCCCTCCACTTT.

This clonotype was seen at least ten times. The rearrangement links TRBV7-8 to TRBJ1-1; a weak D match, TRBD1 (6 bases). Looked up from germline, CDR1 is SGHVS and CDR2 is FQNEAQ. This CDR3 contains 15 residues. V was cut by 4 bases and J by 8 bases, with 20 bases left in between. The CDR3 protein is CASSYVPGQPREAFF. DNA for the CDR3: TGTGCCAGCAGCTACGTCCCGGGACAACCCCGCGAAGCTTTCTTT.

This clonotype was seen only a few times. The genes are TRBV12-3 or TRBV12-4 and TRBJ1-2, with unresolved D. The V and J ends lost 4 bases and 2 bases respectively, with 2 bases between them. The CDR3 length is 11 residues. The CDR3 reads CASSWNYGYTF. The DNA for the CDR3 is TGTGCCAGCAGTTGGAACTATGGCTACACCTTC.

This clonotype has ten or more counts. CDR3 region: CASSFDLAGINEQFF. CDR3 coding DNA: TGTGCCAGCAGTTTTGATCTAGCGGGGATCAATGAGCAGTTCTTC. The gene calls are TRBV12-3 or TRBV12-4 and TRBJ2-1, with 9 bases identical to TRBD2. This CDR3 contains 15 residues. The ends lost 3 bases at V and 6 bases at J; junction bases unmatched: 6.

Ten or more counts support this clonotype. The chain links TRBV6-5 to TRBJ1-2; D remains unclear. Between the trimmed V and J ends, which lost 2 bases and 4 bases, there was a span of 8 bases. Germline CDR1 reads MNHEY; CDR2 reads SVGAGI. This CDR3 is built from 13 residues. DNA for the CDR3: TGTGCCAGCAGTTACGGAGTCGGCTATGGCTACACCTTC. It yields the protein CASSYGVGYGYTF.